The 29 T cell receptor beta chains below all came from one sample that was sequenced in a study of control samples from healthy donors and cancer patients. The data were produced by immunoSEQ multiplex PCR, yet TCRdb's version contains in-frame clones alone and is incomplete. Of 150,000 to 200,000 clones in the sample, around nine tenths were seen once. The specimen was blood. The receptors shown here come from a man younger than 40 in good health.

V gene TRBV5-1 combines with J gene TRBJ2-3; 8 nucleotides align to TRBD2. The germline V gene encodes CDR1 SGHRS and CDR2 YFSETQ. The CDR3 contains 14 residues. J gave up 1 base and V 8 bases, and 6 bases lay outside the gene matches. CDR3: CASSAAGGTDTQYF. The CDR3 coding sequence is TGCGCCAGTTCCGCAGCGGGGGGCACAGATACGCAGTATTTT.

As DNA, the CDR3 is TGTGCCAGCAGCCAGGCCGGATATAATTCACCCCTCCACTTT. It translates to CASSQAGYNSPLHF. The chain is built from TRBV3-1 (or the pseudogene TRBV3-2) and TRBJ1-6; no clear D gene. Germline-derived CDR1 and CDR2 are LGHDT and YNNKEL (reference sequence). The CDR3 totals 14 residues. Trimming cost V 3 bases and J 4 bases, with 7 bases left between them.

This clone was picked up one time. The chain employs TRBV3-1 (or the pseudogene TRBV3-2) and TRBJ2-1; tentatively, D is TRBD2 (5 bases). The CDR3 has 20 amino acids. CDR1 is LGHDT and CDR2 is YNNKEL in the germline V gene (reference sequence). V lost 6 bases and J lost 4, with 31 bases in between. The CDR3 is CASSQEAAGSGPVGYNEQFF. In DNA, the CDR3 is TGTGCCAGCAGTCAGGAGGCCGCTGGGTCCGGGCCGGTGGGGTACAATGAGCAGTTCTTC.

The chain couples TRBV4-1 to TRBJ1-2, with TRBD1 matching over 7 bases. CDR3 length: 19 residues. Unmatched junction bases numbered 22, after V lost 4 bases and J lost 5 bases. Germline CDR1 MGHRA, CDR2 YSYEKL. Here the CDR3 DNA reads TGCGCCAGCAGCCCCCACCCTCGGGTAGGGGGCCAGCTCGGGTATGGCTACACCTTC. Protein: CASSPHPRVGGQLGYGYTF.

The chain uses TRBV4-1 and TRBJ2-3, with TRBD1 identical over 9 bases. The V and J ends lost 6 bases and 2 bases, in that order; junction bases with no gene match: 9. CDR1 is MGHRA, CDR2 YSYEKL, per germline. The CDR3 sequence is 16 residues long. The CDR3 region is CASSPGTGIFTDTQYF. In nucleotides, the CDR3 is TGCGCCAGCAGTCCCGGGACAGGGATCTTCACAGATACGCAGTATTTT.

This chain links TRBV7-9 with TRBJ1-4; no reliable D call. The V end lost 1 base, the J end lost 7 bases, and 13 bases lay between the germline ends. This CDR3 has 15 residues. Germline CDR1 is SEHNR and CDR2 is FQNEAQ (reference sequence). The CDR3 DNA reads TGTGCCAGCAGCTTAGGGAGTACGAGGGTTGAAAAACTGTTTTTT. Translation: CASSLGSTRVEKLFF.

The J gene is TRBJ2-7, the V gene TRBV5-8; TRBD1 aligns across 9 bases. Germline CDR1 SGHTS, CDR2 YDEGEE. Losses at the gene ends were 2 bases for V and 3 bases for J; bases not matched to a gene: 6. This CDR3 has 15 residues. As DNA, the CDR3 is TGTGCCAGCAGCTTCTCCGGGACAGGGAGCTACGAGCAGTACTTC. It is translated as CASSFSGTGSYEQYF.

V usage is TRBV4-1 and J usage is TRBJ2-3; D is ambiguous. V gave up 1 base and J gave up 4 bases, with 6 bases separating them. Germline values: CDR1 MGHRA, CDR2 YSYEKL. The CDR3 has 13 amino acids. For the CDR3, the DNA is TGCGCCAGCAGCCAAGCCGTTGCAGATACGCAGTATTTT. Protein sequence: CASSQAVADTQYF.

The J gene is TRBJ1-2, the V gene TRBV30, with TRBD1 matching 8 bases. The trim removed 4 bases at V and 8 bases at J, leaving 15 bases unmatched. This CDR3 is 15 amino acids long. CDR1 is GTSNPN and CDR2 is SVGIG in the germline V gene (reference sequence). The CDR3 DNA sequence: TGTGCCTGGACCCTTACAGACAGGGGACGGCGGGGCTACACCTTC. It is translated as CAWTLTDRGRRGYTF.

The J gene is TRBJ2-3, the V gene TRBV7-9; D unresolved. V dropped 4 bases and J dropped 0 bases, with 17 bases sitting between them. CDR3 length: 17 residues. Looked up from germline, CDR1 is SEHNR and CDR2 is FQNEAQ (reference sequence). CDR3 amino acids: CASSSRFLSSSTDTQYF. Here the CDR3 DNA reads TGTGCCAGCAGCTCCCGCTTTCTTTCATCTAGCACAGATACGCAGTATTTT.

V and J are TRBV4-1 and TRBJ1-6, with no clear D. V dropped 5 bases and J dropped 6 bases, with 17 bases sitting between them. Germline V gene sequence: CDR1 MGHRA, CDR2 YSYEKL. The CDR3 covers 16 residues. The CDR3 reads CASSLDPVGLNSPLHF. As DNA, the CDR3 is TGCGCCAGCAGCTTAGATCCTGTCGGGCTTAATTCACCCCTCCACTTT.

This chain links TRBV7-9 with TRBJ2-7, with unresolved D. This CDR3 has 14 amino acids. Germline V gene lookup returns CDR1 SEHNR and CDR2 FQNEAQ (reference sequence). The V end was cut by 1 base, the J end by 2 bases, with 9 bases between. CDR3 coding DNA: TGTGCCAGCAGCTTAGGTGTCCGACCCTACGAGCAGTACTTC. Amino acids: CASSLGVRPYEQYF.

This CDR3 reads CASRHANFGYTF. DNA for the CDR3: TGTGCCAGCAGGCACGCTAACTTCGGCTACACCTTC. The chain links TRBV3-1 (or the pseudogene TRBV3-2) to TRBJ1-2; D unclear. Looked up from germline, CDR1 is LGHDT and CDR2 is YNNKEL (reference sequence). This CDR3 has 12 amino acids. Trimming removed 6 bases at V and 8 bases at J, with 13 bases between.

This clone showed up just once. V gene TRBV5-5 combines with J gene TRBJ2-7; no firm D call. The V and J ends lost 3 bases and 1 base respectively, with 5 bases between them. The CDR3 is 12 amino acids. CDR1 and CDR2 from the germline V gene are SGHKS and YYEKEE (reference sequence). CDR3: CASSSQSYEQYF. As DNA, the CDR3 is TGTGCCAGCAGCTCCCAATCCTACGAGCAGTACTTC.

The chain has TRBV27 and TRBJ1-3; D gene unclear. The CDR3 loop spans 15 amino acids. V lost 2 bases, J lost 0 bases, and 8 bases lay in between. Germline V CDR1 and CDR2: MNHEY, SMNVEV (reference sequence). CDR3 nucleotide sequence: TGTGCCAGCAGTTTAGTTGGCAGCTCTGGAAACACCATATATTTT. Translation: CASSLVGSSGNTIYF.

This sequence joins TRBV7-9 and TRBJ2-6; D unresolved. From germline, CDR1 is SEHNR and CDR2 FQNEAQ (reference sequence). The ends were cut back, 6 bases at V and 1 base at J, with 10 bases in the middle. The CDR3 extends over 15 amino acids. The CDR3 DNA sequence: TGTGCCAGCAGTGCAGAAAGGTCTGGGGCCAACGTCCTGACTTTC. Translated: CASSAERSGANVLTF.

The chain carries TRBV2 and TRBJ2-2; D not certain. From germline, CDR1 is SNHLY and CDR2 FYNNEI. V was shortened by 8 bases and J by 3 bases, with 10 bases between the two germline ends. The CDR3 runs 13 residues. The CDR3 DNA follows: TGTGCCAGCGGCTACATCGACACCGGGGAGCTGTTTTTT. Protein product: CASGYIDTGELFF.

The V and J genes are TRBV3-1 (or the pseudogene TRBV3-2) and TRBJ1-2; 7 bases line up with TRBD1. Germline V gives CDR1 LGHDT, CDR2 YNNKEL (reference sequence). The J segment lost 8 bases and the V segment lost 3 bases, leaving 9 bases of the junction unmatched. This CDR3 is built from 14 residues. CDR3 in amino acids: CASSHLGGRSGYTF. In DNA form, the CDR3 reads TGTGCCAGCAGCCATCTAGGGGGCCGGTCGGGCTACACCTTC.

The V gene is TRBV24-1, the J gene TRBJ2-5; 7 bases align to TRBD1. V shed 3 bases and J 11 bases; nucleotides not matched to a gene: 2. Per germline, CDR1 KGHDR and CDR2 SFDVKD. The CDR3 length is 11 residues. Here the CDR3 reads CATSDGTVQYF. The CDR3 DNA follows: TGTGCCACCAGTGATGGGACAGTACAGTACTTC.

The chain joins TRBV10-3 to TRBJ1-2, with 12 positions matching TRBD1. This CDR3 has 14 amino acids. CDR1 is ENHRY and CDR2 is SYGVKD in the germline V gene. With 4 bases clipped from V and 5 bases from J, the junction kept 2 bases outside the gene matches. CDR3: CAISAGQGAYGYTF. The DNA of the CDR3 is TGTGCCATCAGTGCGGGACAGGGGGCGTATGGCTACACCTTC.

This CDR3 is CASSLVERKNTEAFF. The CDR3 coding sequence is TGCGCCAGCAGCTTGGTCGAGCGTAAGAACACTGAAGCTTTCTTT. The chain links TRBV5-1 to TRBJ1-1, with unresolved D. The CDR3 is 15 amino acids. V lost 0 bases, J lost 1 base, and 10 bases lay in between. Germline lookup yields CDR1 SGHRS and CDR2 YFSETQ.

The chain carries TRBV12-5 and TRBJ2-5; 14 bases agree with TRBD2. This CDR3 comprises 17 residues. CDR1 LGHNT and CDR2 FRNRAP come from the germline V gene. The ends lost 5 bases at V and 4 bases at J; junction bases unmatched: 9. In nucleotides, the CDR3 is TGTGCTAGTGGTCCGGGACTAGCGGGAGTATTCGGAGAGACCCAGTACTTC. Translating gives CASGPGLAGVFGETQYF.

The V call is TRBV3-1 (or the pseudogene TRBV3-2), the J call TRBJ1-1; 7 nucleotides line up with TRBD1. This CDR3 is 16 amino acids long. Germline CDR1 LGHDT, CDR2 YNNKEL (reference sequence). Trimming removed 1 base from V and 5 bases from J; junction bases left unmatched: 10. The CDR3 sequence: CASSQGVAGGYTEAFF. DNA for the CDR3: TGTGCCAGCAGCCAAGGGGTAGCAGGGGGTTATACTGAAGCTTTCTTT.

DNA for the CDR3: TGTGCCAGCAGCCCACAGGGGCAGGCTGAAAAACTGTTTTTT. Translation: CASSPQGQAEKLFF. J is TRBJ1-4 and V is TRBV7-8, with 7 bases fitting TRBD1. Germline-derived CDR1 and CDR2 are SGHVS and FQNEAQ. The CDR3 covers 14 residues. Trimming took 5 bases from V and 7 from J; bases not matched to a gene: 7.

The rearrangement joins TRBV28 to TRBJ2-7; no reliable D call. The CDR3 covers 13 residues. Trimming stripped 6 bases from V and 2 bases from J, with 11 bases between. CDR1 is MDHEN, CDR2 SYDVKM, per germline. The CDR3 region is CASSRPATYEQYF. The CDR3 DNA reads as TGTGCCAGCAGCCGGCCAGCAACCTACGAGCAGTACTTC.

Only a few counts were recorded for this clone. The rearrangement joins TRBV7-9 to TRBJ2-1; 10 bases match TRBD2. The CDR3 sequence is 15 residues long. Germline V CDR1 and CDR2: SEHNR, FQNEAQ (reference sequence). The V and J ends lost 5 bases and 5 bases, in that order; junction bases with no gene match: 6. The CDR3 DNA follows: TGTGCCAGCAGCCGACCTAGCGGGGGAGACAATGAGCAGTTCTTC. Amino acids: CASSRPSGGDNEQFF. Using reference TRBV7-9 and TRBJ2-1 for the parts outside the CDR3, the full variable domain is DTGVSQNPRHKITKRGQNVTFRCDPISEHNRLYWYRQTLGQGPEFLTYFQNEAQLEKSRLLSDRFSAERPKGSFSTLEIQRTEQGDSAMYLCASSRPSGGDNEQFFGPGTRLTVL.

CDR3 in amino acids: CATSDRFNQPQHF. The CDR3 nucleotides are TGTGCCACCTCGGACAGGTTCAATCAGCCCCAGCATTTT. The genes are TRBV7-2 and TRBJ1-5; 7 bases are shared with TRBD1. V shed 10 bases and J 3 bases; nucleotides not matched to a gene: 6. The CDR3 has 13 amino acids. Germline V CDR1 and CDR2: SGHTA, FQGNSA. The complete variable domain, with remaining parts taken from reference TRBV7-2 and TRBJ1-5, reads GAGVSQSPSNKVTEKGKDVELRCDPISGHTALYWYRQSLGQGLEFLIYFQGNSAPDKSGLPSDRFSAERTGGSVSTLTIQRTQQEDSAVYLCATSDRFNQPQHFGDGTRLSIL.

The chain joins TRBV10-2 to TRBJ2-7, with a possible D match to TRBD2 (5 bases). CDR1 is WSHSY, CDR2 SAAADI, per germline. The germline V and J ends were trimmed by 4 bases and 5 bases, with 12 bases remaining between them. The length of the CDR3 is 13 residues. The CDR3 coding sequence is TGCGCCAGCAGTGCGGGGTATTCCCACGAGCAGTACTTC. This encodes CASSAGYSHEQYF.

The chain is built from TRBV6-5 and TRBJ2-1; D might be TRBD2 (6 bases). This CDR3 comprises 12 residues. Germline assignment: CDR1 MNHEY and CDR2 SVGAGI. Trimming stripped 6 bases from V and 9 bases from J, with 12 bases between. CDR3 sequence: CASSLVGGEQFF. Here the CDR3 DNA reads TGTGCCAGCAGCTTAGTGGGAGGTGAGCAGTTCTTC.